This TCR beta chain was sequenced in a study of blood T cell repertoires in COVID-19. Method: immunoSEQ multiplex PCR; TCRdb's copy keeps in-frame clones and lacks some. The profile shows roughly 220,000 clones, 80% to 90% of them singletons. The sample comprised peripheral blood. The clonotype comes from a man aged 50 to 60 who had recovered from COVID-19.

The CDR3 reads CASSLLAGGRNTEAFF. The CDR3 DNA sequence: TGCGCCAGCAGCTTGCTGGCAGGGGGCAGGAACACTGAAGCTTTCTTT. V and J are TRBV5-1 and TRBJ1-1; the match to TRBD1 covers 8 bases. With V trimmed by 1 base and J by 1 base, 6 bases remained unmatched. Germline CDR1 is SGHRS and CDR2 is YFSETQ. This CDR3 is built from 16 residues.